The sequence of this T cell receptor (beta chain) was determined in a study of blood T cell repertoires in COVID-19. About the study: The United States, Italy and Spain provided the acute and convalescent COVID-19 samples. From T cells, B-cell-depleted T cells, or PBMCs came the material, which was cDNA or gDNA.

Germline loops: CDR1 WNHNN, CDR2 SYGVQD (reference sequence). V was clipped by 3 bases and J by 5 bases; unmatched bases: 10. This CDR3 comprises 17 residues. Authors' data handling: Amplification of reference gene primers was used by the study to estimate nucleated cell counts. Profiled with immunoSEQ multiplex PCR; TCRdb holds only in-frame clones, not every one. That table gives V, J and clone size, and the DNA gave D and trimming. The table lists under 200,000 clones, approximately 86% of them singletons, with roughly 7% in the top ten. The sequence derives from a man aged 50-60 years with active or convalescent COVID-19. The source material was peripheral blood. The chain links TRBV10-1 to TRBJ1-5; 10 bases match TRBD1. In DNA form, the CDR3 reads TGCGCCAGCAGTGAAAGAGGGACAGGGGATTTCGATCAGCCCCAGCATTTT. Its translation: CASSERGTGDFDQPQHF.